This entry concerns a single T cell receptor (beta chain). The data originate from a study of blood T cells in healthy people across ages. A J-beta primer mix and a sample-barcoded 5' primer were used in a second PCR of about 7 to 12 cycles. Via MiXCR, TCRdb re-called the 5' RACE reads, giving one row per CDR3 protein. The sample lists about 640,000 distinct CDR3 sequences; roughly 58% were seen once. This clonotype was obtained from a man in his sixties in good health. Sequencing input: blood.

In DNA, the CDR3 is TGTGCCAGCAGCCAAGATCAGGTGACATTAGCAGATACGCAGTATTTT. Its translation: CASSQDQVTLADTQYF. The chain links TRBV4-2 to TRBJ2-3; D ambiguous. Germline CDR1 and CDR2: LGHNA and YNFKEQ. The CDR3 consists of 16 residues. V gave up 0 bases and J gave up 4 bases, with 14 bases separating them.